Presented here are 17 T cell receptor beta chains from one specimen sequenced in a study of post-analysis software for immune sequencing data (dated by TCRdb to between 2015 and 2016). Overall results and qualifications from the work: Roughly 5 TRBV segments, including TRBV5-6, TRBV5-1 and TRBV20-1, were significantly more frequent in patients than controls.

The library was produced with PCR. TCRdb records Illumina HiSeq 2500 as the sequencer. To reduce PCR and sequencing biases, unique molecular identifiers were built into the TCR beta cDNA libraries. Using fastp at Q25 and MiXCR, TCRdb reprocessed the public reads and kept productive beta chains. Every CDR3 protein is listed once, alongside the most common genes and DNA of its rows. This sample gives roughly 600,000 distinct CDR3 sequences in total; 40% to 50% of them show up just once. The leading ten clones occupy about 1.5% of the sample. Their antigen targets remain unknown. Material: blood. The receptor set was obtained from a girl under 18 with multiple sclerosis.

The chain is built from TRBV4-2 and TRBJ1-2; maybe TRBD1 (5 bases). The V and J ends lost 0 bases and 6 bases respectively, with 14 bases between them. The germline V gene has CDR1 LGHNA and CDR2 YNFKEQ. CDR3 size: 15 residues. The CDR3 region is CASSQDRVSGHGYTF. The CDR3 DNA reads as TGTGCCAGCAGCCAAGACAGGGTGTCGGGGCATGGCTACACCTTC.

This clonotype was seen a handful of times. This rearrangement joins TRBV5-5 to TRBJ2-1, with a possible D match to TRBD2 (6 bases). This CDR3 is built from 20 residues. The germline gives CDR1 SGHKS, CDR2 YYEKEE (reference sequence). Trimming took off 5 bases at V and 9 bases at J, with 36 bases between the two ends. The DNA for the CDR3 is TGTGCCAGCAGACGTCCCATGAGGACTAACGGGAGTGGTGCTAGGAGTGAGCAGTTCTTC. It specifies CASRRPMRTNGSGARSEQFF.

The J gene is TRBJ2-1, the V gene TRBV13; D may be TRBD2 (5 bases). The CDR3 is 13 residues long. The germline V and J ends were trimmed by 3 bases and 4 bases, with 7 bases remaining between them. Germline V lookup: CDR1 PRHDT, CDR2 FYEKMQ (reference sequence). Written as DNA, the CDR3 is TGTGCCAGCAGCTTGGGAGAGTACAATGAGCAGTTCTTC. This sequence encodes CASSLGEYNEQFF.

This clonotype came up a few times. The gene calls are TRBV24-1 and TRBJ2-5; weak D call: TRBD1 (7 bases). V lost 0 bases and J lost 4, with 11 bases in between. This CDR3 is 15 amino acids long. Germline CDR1 and CDR2: KGHDR and SFDVKD. The CDR3 protein is CATSDLGGGGETQYF. The CDR3 coding sequence is TGTGCCACCAGTGATTTGGGAGGGGGCGGAGAGACCCAGTACTTC.

The chain employs TRBV28 and TRBJ2-5; TRBD2 matches at 9 bases. The last part of the DNA fits TRBJ2-7 better; the J call may be wrong. Per germline, CDR1 MDHEN and CDR2 SYDVKM. This CDR3 region has 14 residues. The CDR3 protein is CASREGRGGYEQYF. CDR3 nucleotide sequence: TGTGCCAGCAGGGAGGGGCGGGGGGGCTACGAGCAGTACTTC.

The rearrangement joins TRBV10-3 to TRBJ1-1, with D possibly matching TRBD1 (5 bases). Germline CDR1 and CDR2: ENHRY and SYGVKD. The V and J ends lost 3 bases and 6 bases respectively, with 8 bases between them. The CDR3 runs to 12 residues. CDR3: CAISEGVAEAFF. CDR3 bases: TGTGCCATCAGTGAAGGGGTGGCTGAAGCTTTCTTT.

This clonotype appeared a few times. The V gene is TRBV6-5, the J gene TRBJ1-1, with unresolved D. Germline values: CDR1 MNHEY, CDR2 SVGAGI. Trimming cost V 2 bases and J 11 bases, with 18 bases left between them. The CDR3 runs 14 residues. The CDR3 DNA reads TGTGCCAGCAGTTACGATCGACCATCAATGCATGCTTTCTTT. Translating it yields CASSYDRPSMHAFF.

The chain has TRBV5-5 and TRBJ1-5; D may be TRBD1 (5 bases). V shed 5 bases and J shed 1 base, with 13 bases lying between them. This CDR3 region has 15 residues. Per germline, CDR1 SGHKS and CDR2 YYEKEE (reference sequence). The CDR3 nucleotides read TGTGCCAGCAGTCTGGGGGGATGGAGCAATCAGCCCCAGCATTTT. Residues: CASSLGGWSNQPQHF.

This chain connects TRBV12-3 or TRBV12-4 to TRBJ1-1; 9 positions match TRBD1. The CDR3 is made up of 15 amino acids. With V trimmed by 2 bases and J by 3 bases, 4 bases remained unmatched. The CDR3: CASSLRDREYTEAFF. The CDR3 DNA follows: TGTGCCAGCAGTTTAAGGGACAGGGAATACACTGAAGCTTTCTTT.

The gene calls are TRBV12-3 or TRBV12-4 and TRBJ1-1; maybe TRBD1 (6 bases). The CDR3 covers 12 residues. V was pared by 6 bases and J by 8 bases, with 13 bases between. As DNA, the CDR3 is TGTGCCAGCAGCGACGGGGGGGCGGAAGCTTTCTTT. This sequence encodes CASSDGGAEAFF.

This clonotype turned up a few times. J is TRBJ2-3 and V is TRBV20-1; D is ambiguous. The CDR3 has 14 amino acids. The V end lost 1 base, the J end lost 2 bases, and 10 bases lay between the germline ends. CDR1 is DFQATT and CDR2 is SNEGSKA in the germline V gene (reference sequence). CDR3 nucleotides: TGCAGTGCTAGAGGACCCCAGCTCACAGATACGCAGTATTTT. This translates into CSARGPQLTDTQYF.

In its sample, this clonotype was seen a few times. The V and J genes are TRBV20-1 and TRBJ2-1; D could derive from TRBD1 or TRBD2 (5 bases each). From germline, CDR1 is DFQATT and CDR2 SNEGSKA (reference sequence). The CDR3 extends over 14 amino acids. V lost 0 bases, J lost 4 bases, and 10 bases lay in between. CDR3 sequence: CSARDREKYNEQFF. The CDR3 DNA follows: TGCAGTGCTAGAGACAGGGAGAAATACAATGAGCAGTTCTTC.

This clonotype was seen a few times. The chain has TRBV6-5 and TRBJ2-3; D is ambiguous. Between the trimmed V and J ends, which lost 2 bases and 1 base, there was a span of 7 bases. CDR1 and CDR2 from the germline V gene are MNHEY and SVGAGI. The CDR3 runs 14 residues. CDR3 sequence: CASSYGLRTDTQYF. The CDR3, as DNA: TGTGCCAGCAGTTACGGGCTTCGCACAGATACGCAGTATTTT.

This clonotype appeared a few times. The chain couples TRBV11-2 to TRBJ2-3; D is undetermined. This CDR3 region has 14 residues. Per the germline V gene, CDR1 is SGHAT and CDR2 is FQNNGV. V lost 1 base and J 2 bases, leaving 7 bases between the germline ends. CDR3 residues: CASSLASPTDTQYF. The CDR3 DNA sequence: TGTGCCAGCAGCTTAGCCTCTCCCACAGATACGCAGTATTTT.

Regarding this clonotype: The CDR3 end shows no conserved phenylalanine or tryptophan, and so a read error is likely. This sequence joins TRBV5-6 and TRBJ1-6, with unresolved D. The CDR3 is made up of 18 amino acids. Germline CDR1 and CDR2: SGHDT and YYEEEE. The germline V and J ends were trimmed by 4 bases and 10 bases, with 27 bases remaining between them. CDR3 residues: CASSARVGSLVEGSPLHC. CDR3 nucleotides: TGTGCCAGCAGCGCCCGCGTGGGTTCACTGGTGGAGGGCTCACCCCTCCACTGT.

V usage is TRBV10-1 and J usage is TRBJ2-3; 7 nucleotides match TRBD2. V was clipped by 0 bases and J by 6 bases; unmatched bases: 33. The germline V gene encodes CDR1 WNHNN and CDR2 SYGVQD (reference sequence). CDR3 length: 24 amino acids. The CDR3 bases are TGCGCCAGCAGTGAGTCTGTCGAGCTAGCGGAGGCCCGAGGGGCCCCTGAGAGCCCGGATACGCAGTATTTT. Translated: CASSESVELAEARGAPESPDTQYF.

The gene calls are TRBV5-1 and TRBJ2-4; unclear D gene. The J call may be mistaken, given a closer DNA end match to TRBJ2-7. Germline CDR1 reads SGHRS; CDR2 reads YFSETQ. There are 13 residues in the CDR3. CDR3 coding DNA: TGCGCCAGCAGCGAGAATGGGGTGTCCGAGCAGTACTTC. Amino acid sequence: CASSENGVSEQYF.